A selection of T cell receptor beta chains follows, all from one sample in a study of post-analysis software for immune sequencing data. TCRdb analysed the PCR reads with MiXCR anew, one entry per CDR3 protein. The sample shows approximately 770,000 distinct CDR3 sequences, roughly 50% of them seen only once. Source material: blood. These receptors all come from a girl aged 5-17 years with multiple sclerosis. The CDR3 runs from the conserved cysteine through the conserved F or W. A D gene is named only where the DNA matches it firmly. The listing skips clone size in some rows; elsewhere it reads once, few, many or a size class.

j_call: TRBJ1-4
clone_size: few
d_call: .
v_call: TRBV20-1
cdr3_nt: TGCAGTGCTATAAGTCCGGGACCTGAAAAACTGTTTTTT
cdr3_aa: CSAISPGPEKLFF

j_call: TRBJ2-4
clone_size: .
d_call: .
v_call: TRBV30
cdr3_nt: TGTGCCGGGGGTGGGGGGACAAACATTCAGTACTTC
cdr3_aa: CAGGGGTNIQYF

j_call: TRBJ1-6
clone_size: .
d_call: .
v_call: TRBV12-3/TRBV12-4
cdr3_nt: TGTGCCAGCAGCGATAGGGGCTCCTATAATTCACCCCTCCACTTT
cdr3_aa: CASSDRGSYNSPLHF

j_call: TRBJ2-1
clone_size: .
d_call: .
v_call: TRBV29-1
cdr3_nt: TGCAGCGTGGGCTACAATGAGCAGTTCTTC
cdr3_aa: CSVGYNEQFF

j_call: TRBJ2-6
clone_size: few
d_call: .
v_call: TRBV11-1
cdr3_nt: TGTGCCAGCAGCTTATCTACGGGACTCGTCACGTCTGGGGCCAACGTCCTGACTTTC
cdr3_aa: CASSLSTGLVTSGANVLTF

j_call: TRBJ2-7
clone_size: .
d_call: .
v_call: TRBV7-9
cdr3_nt: TGTGCCAGCAGCTTAGGCCGCCGGGGCGGCGCCTCCTACGAGCAGTACTTC
cdr3_aa: CASSLGRRGGASYEQYF

j_call: TRBJ2-5
clone_size: .
d_call: TRBD2
v_call: TRBV28
cdr3_nt: TGTGCCAGCAGCCCTGGACTAGCGGGAGGGCCGAGGCAAGAGACCCAGTACTTC
cdr3_aa: CASSPGLAGGPRQETQYF

j_call: TRBJ2-5
clone_size: .
d_call: TRBD2
v_call: TRBV12-3/TRBV12-4
cdr3_nt: TGTGCCAGCCGTTCCTCGGGAGGGAAAGAGACCCAGTACTTC
cdr3_aa: CASRSSGGKETQYF

j_call: TRBJ2-7
clone_size: .
d_call: .
v_call: TRBV2
cdr3_nt: TGTGCCAGCACTAAATCTTACGGGACCTTAAGCTCCTACGAGCAGTACTTC
cdr3_aa: CASTKSYGTLSSYEQYF

j_call: TRBJ2-7
clone_size: .
d_call: TRBD1
v_call: TRBV7-9
cdr3_nt: TGTGCCAGCAGCTACACCCGGGACAGGGAGGGTCACGAGCAGTACTTC
cdr3_aa: CASSYTRDREGHEQYF

j_call: TRBJ2-3
clone_size: .
d_call: .
v_call: TRBV7-8
cdr3_nt: TGTGCCGGCAGCTTAGGAAATAGCTGGAGCACAGATACGCAGTATTTT
cdr3_aa: CAGSLGNSWSTDTQYF

j_call: TRBJ2-7
clone_size: .
d_call: .
v_call: TRBV5-6
cdr3_nt: TGTGCCAGCAGCTTGCAAGGGGGCGAGCAGTACTTC
cdr3_aa: CASSLQGGEQYF

j_call: TRBJ1-5
clone_size: few
d_call: .
v_call: TRBV6-1
cdr3_nt: TGTGCCAGCAGTGAAGAGGTTTGGGGGGGAAATCAGCCCCAGCATTTT
cdr3_aa: CASSEEVWGGNQPQHF

j_call: TRBJ2-7
clone_size: once
d_call: .
v_call: TRBV29-1
cdr3_nt: TGCAGCGTTGAAGATCGGGACGAGCAGTACTTC
cdr3_aa: CSVEDRDEQYF

j_call: TRBJ2-4
clone_size: once
d_call: .
v_call: TRBV12-3/TRBV12-4
cdr3_nt: TGTGCCAGCACCCTGGGTGGGCTAGCCAAAAACATTCAGTACTTC
cdr3_aa: CASTLGGLAKNIQYF

j_call: TRBJ1-2
clone_size: .
d_call: .
v_call: TRBV9
cdr3_nt: TGTGCCAGCAGCGAGCCGGGCCCGGGGACGGACTATGGCTACACCTTC
cdr3_aa: CASSEPGPGTDYGYTF

j_call: TRBJ2-5
clone_size: .
d_call: TRBD1
v_call: TRBV13
cdr3_nt: TGTGCCAGCAGCTTAGGCGTGGACCCACAGGGGGCGACGTTCCAAGAGACCCAGTACTTC
cdr3_aa: CASSLGVDPQGATFQETQYF

j_call: TRBJ2-1
clone_size: .
d_call: TRBD2
v_call: TRBV6-5
cdr3_nt: TGTGCCAGCAGTAGAGCGACTAGCGGCAATGAGCAGTTCTTC
cdr3_aa: CASSRATSGNEQFF

j_call: TRBJ2-1
clone_size: .
d_call: TRBD2
v_call: TRBV7-9
cdr3_nt: TGTGCCAGCAGCTTACCAGGGCCTAGCGGGTACAATGAGCAGTTCTTC
cdr3_aa: CASSLPGPSGYNEQFF

j_call: TRBJ1-2
clone_size: .
d_call: .
v_call: TRBV6-5
cdr3_nt: TGTGCCAGCAGACAGCAAGCTAACTATGGCCACACCTTC
cdr3_aa: CASRQQANYGHTF

j_call: TRBJ2-3
clone_size: few
d_call: TRBD2
v_call: TRBV9
cdr3_nt: TGTGCCAGCAGCCCCCGACTAGCGGGAGTGCGGGATACGCAGTATTTT
cdr3_aa: CASSPRLAGVRDTQYF

j_call: TRBJ2-7
clone_size: few
d_call: .
v_call: TRBV27
cdr3_nt: TGTGCCAGCAGTTTATCCCGAGACTACGAGCAGTACTTC
cdr3_aa: CASSLSRDYEQYF

j_call: TRBJ1-5
clone_size: .
d_call: .
v_call: TRBV7-9
cdr3_nt: TGTGCCAGCAGCTGGGGCTCTGGGGACCATAGCAATCAGCCCCAGCATTTT
cdr3_aa: CASSWGSGDHSNQPQHF

j_call: TRBJ1-2
clone_size: few
d_call: .
v_call: TRBV5-1
cdr3_nt: TGCGCCAGCAGCTACGAGACCTGGGACTATGGCTACACCTTC
cdr3_aa: CASSYETWDYGYTF